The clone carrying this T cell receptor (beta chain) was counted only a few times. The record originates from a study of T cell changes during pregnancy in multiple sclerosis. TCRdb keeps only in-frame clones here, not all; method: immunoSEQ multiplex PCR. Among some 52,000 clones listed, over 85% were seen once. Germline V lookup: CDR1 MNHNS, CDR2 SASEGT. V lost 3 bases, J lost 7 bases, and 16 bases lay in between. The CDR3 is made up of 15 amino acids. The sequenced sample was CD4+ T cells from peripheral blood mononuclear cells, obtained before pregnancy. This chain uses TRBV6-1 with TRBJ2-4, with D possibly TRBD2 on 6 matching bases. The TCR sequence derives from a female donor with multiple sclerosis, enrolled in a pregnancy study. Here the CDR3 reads CASSEHRPGVNIQYF. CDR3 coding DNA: TGTGCCAGCAGTGAGCACAGGCCGGGGGTCAACATTCAGTACTTC.